The subject of this entry is one T cell receptor beta chain. Its specificity is not known. This sample stems from a study of T cells in narcolepsy. The CDR3 loop spans 16 amino acids. Germline V CDR1 and CDR2: SGHTA, FQGNSA. Deletions cut 3 bases from V and 4 bases from J, with 18 bases between. Measured with immunoSEQ multiplex PCR; TCRdb has only the in-frame clones, and not every one. The sample carries some 24,000 clones, around 85% recorded once. Regarding the study as a whole: Blood of same and different patients, but not healthy controls, reportedly held recurring autoreactive clonotypes. In some patient and control memory CD4+ samples, autoreactive clones were absent.

This TCR was recovered from a human donor with narcolepsy. This chain uses TRBV7-2 with TRBJ1-2; D is perhaps TRBD1 (6 bases). The sequenced sample consisted of CD45RA- memory CD4+ T cells from PBMCs. The CDR3 DNA sequence: TGTGCCAGCAGCTTGGGCGGGGGCAGGGTGGGCTATGGCTACACCTTC. It encodes CASSLGGGRVGYGYTF.